This T cell receptor beta chain came from a study of blood T cells in healthy people across ages. Healthy Caucasian individuals from Russia aged roughly 6 to 95 served as donors. The use of a sample-barcoded 5' primer and a J-beta primer mix characterized a second PCR of roughly 7 to 11 cycles. TCRdb re-called the 5' RACE reads through MiXCR, storing one row per CDR3 protein. The table records 600,000 or so distinct CDR3 sequences, about 28% of them present only once. In the case of this clonotype: Its antigen is unidentified. This could be a read error, since a much larger clone is one nucleotide away.

Germline loops: CDR1 DFQATT, CDR2 SNEGSKA (reference sequence). The CDR3 has 12 residues. Overall study results and limits: More naive CD4+ cells and higher diversity marked long-lived donors relative to aged donors.

The V and J genes are TRBV20-1 and TRBJ2-7; a weak D match, TRBD2 (5 bases). The sequenced sample was blood. The receptor was isolated from a woman at least 80 years old in good health. CDR3 DNA: TGCGGAGGATTAAATGAGTGGACCGAGCAGTACTTC. As protein: CGGLNEWTEQYF.